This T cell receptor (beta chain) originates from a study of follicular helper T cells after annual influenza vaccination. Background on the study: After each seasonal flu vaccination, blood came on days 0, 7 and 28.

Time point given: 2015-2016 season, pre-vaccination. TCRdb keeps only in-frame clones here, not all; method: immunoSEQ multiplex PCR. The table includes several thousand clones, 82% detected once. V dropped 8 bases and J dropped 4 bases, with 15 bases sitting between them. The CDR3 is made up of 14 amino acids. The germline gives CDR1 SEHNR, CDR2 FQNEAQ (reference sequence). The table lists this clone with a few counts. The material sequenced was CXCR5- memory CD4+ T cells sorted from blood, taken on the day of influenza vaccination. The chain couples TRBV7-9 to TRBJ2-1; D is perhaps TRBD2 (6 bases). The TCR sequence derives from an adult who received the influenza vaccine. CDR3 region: CASLPAGRYNEQFF. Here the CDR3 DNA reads TGTGCCAGCCTTCCGGCGGGGCGGTACAATGAGCAGTTCTTC.